This passage covers 14 T cell receptor beta chains from one sample sequenced in a study of T cells in Graves' hyperthyroidism and ophthalmopathy. Amplified regions were TCR beta CDR3 sequences from RNA transcripts. The TCR CDR3 first-round RT-PCR relied on the HTBI primer set. Each CDR3 protein gets one entry after TCRdb re-called the multiplex PCR reads with MiXCR. The sample carries 550,000 to 700,000 distinct CDR3 sequences, about 45% recorded once. Material: peripheral blood or thyroid tissue (not recorded which). These receptors all come from an adult woman with Graves' disease, either hyperthyroidism or ophthalmopathy (not recorded which).

This clonotype was counted many times. The chain has TRBV7-2 and TRBJ2-5; possible D gene TRBD2, 6 bases. In germline, CDR1 is SGHTA, CDR2 FQGNSA. This CDR3 has 15 amino acids. The V and J ends lost 6 bases and 4 bases respectively, with 18 bases between them. The CDR3 loop is CASRLLASAGETQYF. Written as DNA, the CDR3 is TGTGCCAGCAGGCTACTAGCTTCGGCGGGAGAGACCCAGTACTTC.

This chain connects TRBV10-2 to TRBJ1-5; tentative D call: TRBD1 (5 bases). Trimming pared 8 bases from V and 3 bases from J, leaving 8 bases between. The V gene's germline CDR1 is WSHSY and CDR2 SAAADI. There are 12 residues in the CDR3. The CDR3 coding sequence is TGCGCCAGCGGGGGGACCAATCAGCCCCAGCATTTT. Its translation is CASGGTNQPQHF.

This clonotype was counted only a few times. The chain carries TRBV2 and TRBJ2-2, with a weak D call TRBD2 (6 bases). The V gene's germline CDR1 is SNHLY and CDR2 FYNNEI. This CDR3 has 16 amino acids. The ends were cut back, 1 base at V and 7 bases at J, with 16 bases in the middle. The chain's CDR3 is CASSEDGAGGDGELFF. CDR3 coding DNA: TGTGCCAGCAGTGAAGACGGGGCGGGCGGGGACGGGGAGCTGTTTTTT.

This rearrangement joins TRBV7-8 to TRBJ1-5; the D gene is possibly TRBD1 (5 bases). The CDR3 is 15 amino acids. The ends were cut back, 5 bases at V and 11 bases at J, with 22 bases in the middle. Germline V CDR1 and CDR2: SGHVS, FQNEAQ. CDR3 DNA sequence: TGTGCCAGCAGCCCCGGGACCGGGATGGAAGAGACCCAGCATTTT. This sequence encodes CASSPGTGMEETQHF.

The chain is built from TRBV10-3 and TRBJ1-2; unclear D gene. The germline CDR1 and CDR2 sequences are ENHRY and SYGVKD. Trimming removed 10 bases at V and 4 bases at J, with 7 bases between. This CDR3 has 10 amino acids. CDR3 sequence (DNA): TGTGCCAGCGGTATCTATGGCTACACCTTC. It is translated as CASGIYGYTF.

V gene TRBV10-3 combines with J gene TRBJ1-5; D gene uncertain. Germline lookup yields CDR1 ENHRY and CDR2 SYGVKD. This CDR3 contains 14 residues. V was cut by 5 bases and J by 5 bases, with 13 bases left in between. Here the CDR3 DNA reads TGTGCCATCAGTCTAAGTGGGAGCGATCAGCCCCAGCATTTT. Translation gives CAISLSGSDQPQHF.

This clonotype was detected ten times or more. The chain carries TRBV28 and TRBJ2-7, with TRBD1 matching 8 bases. CDR3 length equals 14 residues. CDR1 and CDR2 (germline): MDHEN, SYDVKM. V dropped 4 bases and J dropped 3; count of bases not matched to a gene: 5. CDR3 bases: TGTGCCAGCAGTTCCGGGACAGGTGGCTACGAGCAGTACTTC. This codes for CASSSGTGGYEQYF. The full variable domain, with the rest looked up from reference TRBV28 and TRBJ2-7, is DVKVTQSSRYLVKRTGEKVFLECVQDMDHENMFWYRQDPGLGLRLIYFSYDVKMKEKGDIPEGYSVSREKKERFSLILESASTNQTSMYLCASSSGTGGYEQYFGPGTRLTVT.

This rearrangement joins TRBV12-3 or TRBV12-4 to TRBJ2-7; 8 bases fit TRBD2. Trimming removed 5 bases from V and 4 bases from J; junction bases left unmatched: 10. CDR3 length: 15 amino acids. CDR3 residues: CASSPVGTRYYEQYF. The CDR3 region has the DNA TGTGCCAGCAGTCCCGTCGGGACTAGATATTACGAGCAGTACTTC.

A word on this clonotype: The conserved phenylalanine or tryptophan normally closing the CDR3 is absent here, so this likely arose from a read error. The DNA is left out, because the CDR3 cannot be placed on it with certainty; the CDR3 is given as TCRdb lists it. The chain couples TRBV7-2 to TRBJ2-5; no check of the table's D call, TRBD1, against the DNA was made. The germline CDR1 and CDR2 sequences are SGHTA and FQGNSA. The CDR3 is 10 amino acids long, termini counted. The CDR3 region is CASSWGQTDY.

This clonotype was counted at least ten times. The chain employs TRBV7-9 and TRBJ1-2; possible D gene TRBD1, 5 bases. CDR1 is SEHNR and CDR2 is FQNEAQ in the germline V gene (reference sequence). V was trimmed by 4 bases and J by 6 bases, leaving 12 bases between them. CDR3 size: 13 residues. The CDR3 DNA is TGTGCCAGCAGCTACGGGGGAGGGAATGGCTACACCTTC. Its protein is CASSYGGGNGYTF.

This clonotype was counted ten times or more. This chain connects TRBV12-3 or TRBV12-4 to TRBJ1-1, with D unresolved. The CDR3 runs 13 residues. Trimming took 8 bases from V and 6 from J, leaving 16 bases between them. CDR3 bases: TGTGCCAGCCTAATCGGCCTGGAGCCTGAAGCTTTCTTT. Protein: CASLIGLEPEAFF.

This sequence joins TRBV5-1 and TRBJ2-5; possible D gene TRBD2, 5 bases. Germline V CDR1 and CDR2: SGHRS, YFSETQ. The V gene lost 0 bases and the J gene lost 5 bases, with 11 bases spanning the gap. The CDR3 totals 14 residues. CDR3 bases: TGCGCCAGCAGCTTGGCTGGGGAGTGGGAGACCCAGTACTTC. Amino acids: CASSLAGEWETQYF.

Details on this clonotype: As the CDR3 is not closed by the conserved phenylalanine or tryptophan, this likely results from a read error. The chain joins TRBV2 to TRBJ1-5; D might be TRBD1 (5 bases). This CDR3 is 14 amino acids long. Germline loops: CDR1 SNHLY, CDR2 FYNNEI. V was pared by 7 bases and J by 7 bases, with 17 bases between. This chain's CDR3 is CASTGRAPEQPQHP. Here the CDR3 DNA reads TGTGCCAGCACAGGGCGAGCCCCCGAACAGCCCCAGCATCCT.

Details on this clonotype: Relative to the germline gene, one junction end is altered; a read error may explain this. V and J are TRBV5-1 and TRBJ2-2; the D gene is possibly TRBD2 (5 bases). This CDR3 contains 11 residues. The V gene's germline CDR1 is SGHRS and CDR2 YFSETQ. CDR3 coding DNA: TGCGCCAGCAGCTTGACCGGGGAGCTGTCTTGG. Protein sequence: CASSLTGELSW.